The 10 T cell receptor beta chains reported below all come from one sample, sequenced in a study of blood T cell repertoires in COVID-19 (dated by TCRdb to the early 2020s). The library was built by means of the immunoSEQ multiplex PCR assay. TCRdb stores this immuneACCESS table with in-frame sequences only. Part of the clones is absent; in the studies checked, under half of the shortfall reflects unresolved V genes, and no reason is known for the rest. Across this sample there are over 200,000 clones, with approximately 80% seen only once. Nearly 9.5% of the sample lies in the top ten. The sample was PBMCs or T cells enriched from blood (not recorded which). The receptor set was obtained from a man in his forties or fifties who had recovered from COVID-19.

The chain has TRBV6-1 and TRBJ2-2; weak D call: TRBD2 (7 bases). CDR3 length: 15 residues. Germline assignment: CDR1 MNHNS and CDR2 SASEGT. V lost 2 bases and J lost 8, with 15 bases in between. CDR3 sequence reads: CASSEFMAGAGELFF. The CDR3 bases are TGTGCCAGCAGTGAATTCATGGCGGGGGCTGGGGAGCTGTTTTTT.

V is TRBV4-1 and J is TRBJ2-5; maybe TRBD1 (6 bases). The CDR3 length is 15 residues. Trimming took 0 bases from V and 1 from J, leaving 9 bases between them. Germline V gene data show CDR1 as MGHRA and CDR2 as YSYEKL. Here the CDR3 DNA reads TGCGCCAGCAGCCAAGAAGACAGGCTCCAAGAGACCCAGTACTTC. Translated: CASSQEDRLQETQYF.

The chain has TRBV19 and TRBJ2-3; D gene unclear. V was trimmed by 5 bases and J by 8 bases, leaving 14 bases between them. The V gene's germline CDR1 is LNHDA and CDR2 SQIVND (reference sequence). The CDR3 loop spans 13 amino acids. Here the CDR3 reads CASSLKFSGTQYF. Written as DNA, the CDR3 is TGTGCCAGTAGTCTAAAATTTTCCGGTACGCAGTATTTT.

This rearrangement joins TRBV18 to TRBJ1-4; the D gene is possibly TRBD1 (5 bases). This CDR3 contains 15 residues. Germline loops: CDR1 KGHSH, CDR2 LQKENI. V lost 4 bases to trimming and J lost 0 bases, with 9 bases between them. The DNA of the CDR3 is TGTGCCAGCTCACAATCAGGGCCAACTAATGAAAAACTGTTTTTT. Amino acid sequence: CASSQSGPTNEKLFF.

This chain links TRBV28 with TRBJ1-5; D uncertain. With 4 bases removed from V and 4 bases from J, the gap between germline ends came to 11 bases. CDR1 is MDHEN and CDR2 is SYDVKM in the germline V gene. This CDR3 is 14 amino acids long. This CDR3 is CASSYHRGNQPQHF. For the CDR3, the DNA is TGTGCCAGCAGTTACCATCGGGGTAATCAGCCCCAGCATTTT.

CDR3 coding DNA: TGTGCCAGCAGCCAAGGACAGGGTCAAGGCTACACCTTC. It specifies CASSQGQGQGYTF. The chain couples TRBV3-1 (or the pseudogene TRBV3-2) to TRBJ1-2, with 7 bases fitting TRBD1. Trimming took 1 base from V and 8 from J; bases not matched to a gene: 4. Germline V gives CDR1 LGHDT, CDR2 YNNKEL (reference sequence). The CDR3 covers 13 residues.

This clone was seen only a few times. The junction differs from germline at one of its ends, possibly a read error. The chain carries TRBV2 and TRBJ1-2; 8 bases are shared with TRBD1. Germline V gives CDR1 SNHLY, CDR2 FYNNEI. The CDR3 has 13 amino acids. The CDR3 is CAGRTGINYGYTF. For the CDR3, the DNA is TGTGCCGGCAGGACAGGGATTAACTATGGCTACACCTTC.

The chain is built from TRBV7-9 and TRBJ2-7, with D tentatively TRBD1 (5 bases). CDR3 length: 14 amino acids. V was shortened by 2 bases and J by 2 bases, with 10 bases between the two germline ends. The germline CDR1 and CDR2 sequences are SEHNR and FQNEAQ (reference sequence). CDR3 sequence reads: CASSLFTGPYEQYF. The CDR3 nucleotides read TGTGCCAGCAGCTTATTTACAGGCCCCTACGAGCAGTACTTC.

The V call is TRBV5-1, the J call TRBJ1-1, with TRBD1 as a possible D gene (6 bases). Germline CDR1 reads SGHRS; CDR2 reads YFSETQ. Trimming stripped 6 bases from V and 8 bases from J, with 17 bases between. The CDR3 has 13 residues. CDR3 nucleotide sequence: TGCGCCAGCACCTTACAGGGTACTCGAGAAGCTTTCTTT. This translates into CASTLQGTREAFF.

V usage is TRBV9 and J usage is TRBJ1-2, with D uncertain. The CDR3 spans 15 residues. The germline CDR1 and CDR2 sequences are SGDLS and YYNGEE. Deletions cut 3 bases from V and 3 bases from J, with 15 bases between. CDR3 region: CASSGGRSLYYGYTF. For the CDR3, the DNA is TGTGCCAGCAGCGGCGGAAGGAGCCTTTACTATGGCTACACCTTC.